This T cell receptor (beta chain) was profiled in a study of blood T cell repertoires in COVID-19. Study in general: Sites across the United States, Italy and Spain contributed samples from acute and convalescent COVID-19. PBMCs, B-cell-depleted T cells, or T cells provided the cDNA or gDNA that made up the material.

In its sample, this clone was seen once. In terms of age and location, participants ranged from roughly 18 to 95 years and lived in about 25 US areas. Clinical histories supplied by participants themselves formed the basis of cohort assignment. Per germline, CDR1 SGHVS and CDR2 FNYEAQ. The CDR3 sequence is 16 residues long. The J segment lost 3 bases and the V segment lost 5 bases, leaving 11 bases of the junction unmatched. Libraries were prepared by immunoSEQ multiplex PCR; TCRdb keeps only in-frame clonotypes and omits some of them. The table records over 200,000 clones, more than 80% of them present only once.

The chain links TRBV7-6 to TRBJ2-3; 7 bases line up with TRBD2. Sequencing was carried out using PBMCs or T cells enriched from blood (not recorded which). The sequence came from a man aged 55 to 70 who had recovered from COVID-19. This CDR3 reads CASSTGGVGRTDTQYF. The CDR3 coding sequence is TGTGCCAGCAGCACGGGAGGAGTTGGGCGAACAGATACGCAGTATTTT.